The 20 T cell receptor beta chains below were found in one sample sequenced in a study of T cells in localized non-small cell lung cancer. TCRdb's table, derived via immunoSEQ multiplex PCR, lists solely in-frame clones and lacks some. The sample lists 26,000 or so clones; about 91% were seen once. The sample was peripheral blood, taken before any cancer treatment. The receptors were sampled from a male donor at least 60 years old with stage I lung adenocarcinoma.

This rearrangement joins TRBV18 to TRBJ2-7; possibly TRBD1 for D (6 bases). Germline CDR1 reads KGHSH; CDR2 reads LQKENI. The CDR3 totals 15 residues. The V and J ends lost 3 bases and 4 bases respectively, with 16 bases between them. In DNA form, the CDR3 reads TGTGCCAGCTCACCCACTGGGACATCCTTATACGAGCAGTACTTC. This codes for CASSPTGTSLYEQYF.

The genes are TRBV2 and TRBJ2-2, with 12 bases lining up with TRBD2. The CDR3 consists of 15 residues. V dropped 5 bases and J dropped 5; count of bases not matched to a gene: 3. Germline CDR1 reads SNHLY; CDR2 reads FYNNEI. The CDR3 protein is CASSSTSGGTGELFF. CDR3 DNA: TGTGCCAGCAGTTCGACTAGCGGGGGAACCGGGGAGCTGTTTTTT.

This rearrangement joins TRBV18 to TRBJ1-1, with D tentatively TRBD1 (6 bases). CDR1 KGHSH and CDR2 LQKENI come from the germline V gene. Trimming stripped 5 bases from V and 5 bases from J, with 18 bases between. The CDR3 sequence is 15 residues long. CDR3: CASSVRSGGETEAFF. In DNA, the CDR3 is TGTGCCAGCTCAGTAAGATCCGGGGGCGAAACTGAAGCTTTCTTT.

The chain is built from TRBV7-2 and TRBJ1-4; 8 positions match TRBD1. V dropped 5 bases and J dropped 6; count of bases not matched to a gene: 11. The CDR3 contains 16 residues. CDR1 and CDR2 from the germline V gene are SGHTA and FQGNSA. The CDR3 region is CASSLSQQGGDEKLFF. The CDR3 DNA reads TGTGCCAGCAGCCTAAGCCAACAGGGGGGGGATGAAAAACTGTTTTTT.

The rearrangement joins TRBV2 to TRBJ2-5, with 9 bases lining up with TRBD2. Germline CDR1 reads SNHLY; CDR2 reads FYNNEI. Germline trimming cut 3 bases from V and 4 bases from J; bases unmatched to any gene: 3. The CDR3 spans 14 residues. This chain's CDR3 is CASSDAGGRETQYF. CDR3 sequence (DNA): TGTGCCAGCAGTGACGCGGGGGGGCGAGAGACCCAGTACTTC.

The chain recombines TRBV6-6 with TRBJ1-3; D remains unclear. The ends were cut back, 9 bases at V and 0 bases at J, with 15 bases in the middle. The CDR3 runs 15 residues. The germline CDR1 and CDR2 sequences are MNHNY and SVGAGI (reference sequence). This CDR3 is CASGDRRNSGNTIYF. DNA of the CDR3: TGTGCCAGTGGGGATCGGCGAAACTCTGGAAACACCATATATTTT.

The chain recombines TRBV9 with TRBJ2-3; a possible D gene is TRBD1 (7 bases). From germline, CDR1 is SGDLS and CDR2 YYNGEE. CDR3 length: 16 amino acids. V shed 3 bases and J shed 6 bases, with 20 bases lying between them. In nucleotides, the CDR3 is TGTGCCAGCAGCGCCTCAGGGGGGCCTGGGTCCGATACGCAGTATTTT. Its protein product is CASSASGGPGSDTQYF.

This clone was seen a single time. The rearrangement uses TRBV9 and TRBJ1-6, with 7 positions matching TRBD1. V trimming: 3 bases; J trimming: 6 bases; junction bases outside the gene matches: 6. Germline CDR1 reads SGDLS; CDR2 reads YYNGEE. CDR3 length equals 15 residues. The DNA for the CDR3 is TGTGCCAGCAGCGAAGGACAGGCGCCTAATTCACCCCTCCACTTT. Translated, it gives CASSEGQAPNSPLHF.

The chain couples TRBV10-1 to TRBJ2-2; 7 bases align to TRBD1. The V segment lost 6 bases and the J segment 6 bases; nucleotides outside the gene matches: 4. From germline, CDR1 is WNHNN and CDR2 SYGVQD (reference sequence). This CDR3 is built from 13 residues. CDR3 amino acids: CASRAQGAGELFF. CDR3 DNA: TGCGCCAGCAGGGCGCAGGGGGCCGGGGAGCTGTTTTTT.

The chain recombines TRBV29-1 with TRBJ2-7; no clear D. Deletions cut 6 bases from V and 2 bases from J, with 8 bases between. This CDR3 contains 11 residues. CDR1 SQVTM and CDR2 ANQGSEA come from the germline V gene. The CDR3 sequence: CSVLLTYEQYF. Written as DNA, the CDR3 is TGCAGCGTCCTCCTGACCTACGAGCAGTACTTC.

In DNA form, the CDR3 reads TGCGCCAGCAGCTTGGAAGAGGGGGCGGTCGCTGGAAACACCATATATTTT. This translates into CASSLEEGAVAGNTIYF. The chain employs TRBV5-1 and TRBJ1-3; 7 positions agree with TRBD1. The CDR3 has 17 residues. The V gene's germline CDR1 is SGHRS and CDR2 YFSETQ. V gave up 0 bases and J gave up 2 bases; unmatched junction bases: 8. The whole variable domain, remainder taken from reference TRBV5-1 and TRBJ1-3, is KAGVTQTPRYLIKTRGQQVTLSCSPISGHRSVSWYQQTPGQGLQFLFEYFSETQRNKGNFPGRFSGRQFSNSRSEMNVSTLELGDSALYLCASSLEEGAVAGNTIYFGEGSWLTVV.

On this clone: The junction shows a germline mismatch at one end, possibly a read error. The chain employs TRBV7-2 and TRBJ1-5; D is possibly TRBD1 (5 bases). Per germline, CDR1 SGHTA and CDR2 FQGNSA. CDR3 size: 15 residues. CDR3 protein: CASSQDFSWGQPQHF. CDR3 nucleotide sequence: TGCGCCAGCAGCCAAGATTTTTCGTGGGGGCAGCCCCAGCATTTT.

The chain carries TRBV18 and TRBJ2-7; D is perhaps TRBD1 (5 bases). Trimming took off 3 bases at V and 0 bases at J, with 15 bases between the two ends. CDR1 KGHSH and CDR2 LQKENI come from the germline V gene. The CDR3 has 16 amino acids. CDR3 protein: CASSPPGLSSSYEQYF. CDR3 DNA sequence: TGTGCCAGCTCACCTCCAGGGCTCTCAAGCTCCTACGAGCAGTACTTC.

This clone was recorded once. The sample contains more than one DNA sequence encoding this CDR3. The J gene is TRBJ2-5, the V gene TRBV6-1; a weak D match, TRBD1 (6 bases). Germline loops: CDR1 MNHNS, CDR2 SASEGT. V lost 5 bases to trimming and J lost 1 base, with 11 bases between them. The CDR3 totals 14 residues. The CDR3 coding sequence is TGTGCCAGCAGTTCAGGGGAGACCCAAGAGACCCAGTACTTC. Translation: CASSSGETQETQYF.

The rearrangement joins TRBV7-2 to TRBJ2-3; tentative D call: TRBD2 (6 bases). The germline V and J ends were trimmed by 5 bases and 2 bases, with 17 bases remaining between them. CDR3 length: 16 amino acids. Germline CDR1 SGHTA, CDR2 FQGNSA. In nucleotides, the CDR3 is TGTGCCAGCAGCCAGTGGGGGGTTGGACCCACAGATACGCAGTATTTT. Protein product: CASSQWGVGPTDTQYF.

This sequence joins TRBV7-9 and TRBJ1-2, with 9 positions matching TRBD1. V dropped 5 bases and J dropped 7; count of bases not matched to a gene: 8. The CDR3 is 14 residues long. Germline V lookup: CDR1 SEHNR, CDR2 FQNEAQ (reference sequence). The CDR3 DNA reads TGTGCCAGCAGCCCCCCCGACAGGGGGACTGGCTACACCTTC. Its protein product is CASSPPDRGTGYTF. The full variable domain, rest sourced from reference TRBV7-9 and TRBJ1-2, is DTGVSQNPRHKITKRGQNVTFRCDPISEHNRLYWYRQTLGQGPEFLTYFQNEAQLEKSRLLSDRFSAERPKGSFSTLEIQRTEQGDSAMYLCASSPPDRGTGYTFGSGTRLTVV.

About this clone: Other DNA sequences of this sample code for an identical CDR3. This chain joins TRBV28 and TRBJ2-6; D is uncertain. Germline V lookup: CDR1 MDHEN, CDR2 SYDVKM. V lost 5 bases and J 0 bases, leaving 2 bases between the germline ends. There are 13 residues in the CDR3. As DNA, the CDR3 is TGTGCCAGCAGTGACTCTGGGGCCAACGTCCTGACTTTC. Encoded protein: CASSDSGANVLTF.

CDR3 sequence reads: CAWSVPRGDNPAYTF. For the CDR3, the DNA is TGTGCCTGGAGTGTACCCAGGGGAGATAATCCTGCCTACACCTTC. V is TRBV30 and J is TRBJ1-2; tentative D call: TRBD1 (6 bases). Germline V gene lookup returns CDR1 GTSNPN and CDR2 SVGIG (reference sequence). The CDR3 runs 15 residues. V gave up 0 bases and J gave up 10 bases, with 21 bases separating them.

This chain connects TRBV5-1 to TRBJ2-1; D is possibly TRBD1 (7 bases). CDR3 length: 16 residues. The ends were cut back, 4 bases at V and 4 bases at J, with 18 bases in the middle. In germline, CDR1 is SGHRS, CDR2 YFSETQ. In nucleotides, the CDR3 is TGCGCCAGCAGCCCCGGACAGGAGGGGGGTTACAATGAGCAGTTCTTC. Translating gives CASSPGQEGGYNEQFF. Supplemented by reference TRBV5-1 and TRBJ2-1, the full variable domain reads KAGVTQTPRYLIKTRGQQVTLSCSPISGHRSVSWYQQTPGQGLQFLFEYFSETQRNKGNFPGRFSGRQFSNSRSEMNVSTLELGDSALYLCASSPGQEGGYNEQFFGPGTRLTVL.

This clone has just a few counts. The J gene is TRBJ1-6, the V gene TRBV2; the D is unclear. The CDR3 covers 13 residues. CDR1 and CDR2 from the germline V gene are SNHLY and FYNNEI. The V and J ends lost 5 bases and 5 bases respectively, with 7 bases between them. DNA for the CDR3: TGTGCCAGCAGTACAGAAAATAATTCACCCCTCCACTTT. It is translated as CASSTENNSPLHF.